These 19 T cell receptor beta chains originate from one sample sequenced in a study of T-cell memory formation after mild COVID-19. TCRdb re-analysed the 5' RACE reads in MiXCR, keeping a single row per CDR3 protein. The sample holds more than 150,000 distinct CDR3 sequences, less than 20% seen once. The source material was PBMCs or a T cell subset sorted from them (not recorded which). The source of these receptors is a man younger than 35 who had mild COVID-19 (a few samples of this study predate the infection). Cell type and time point are not known.

This clonotype was detected a few times. This rearrangement joins TRBV2 to TRBJ2-2, with D unresolved. V dropped 8 bases and J dropped 3 bases, with 10 bases sitting between them. The CDR3 totals 13 residues. The germline CDR1 and CDR2 sequences are SNHLY and FYNNEI. The chain's CDR3 is CASAWTYTGELFF. The CDR3 DNA reads TGTGCCAGCGCCTGGACGTACACCGGGGAGCTGTTTTTT. The full variable domain, completed using reference TRBV2 and TRBJ2-2, is EPEVTQTPSHQVTQMGQEVILRCVPISNHLYFYWYRQILGQKVEFLVSFYNNEISEKSEIFDDQFSVERPDGSNFTLKIRSTKLEDSAMYFCASAWTYTGELFFGEGSRLTVL.

The CDR3 here is CASSQGNGRRAFF. The CDR3 DNA is TGTGCCAGCAGCCAAGGGAACGGCCGTCGGGCTTTCTTT. This chain joins TRBV3-1 and TRBJ1-1; D gene unclear. This CDR3 is 13 amino acids long. Germline CDR1 LGHDT, CDR2 YNNKEL (reference sequence). Trimming took 1 base from V and 11 from J, leaving 14 bases between them.

The chain links TRBV28 to TRBJ2-1; 14 bases are shared with TRBD2. CDR3 length: 15 amino acids. V shed 8 bases, J shed 8 bases, and the junction held 8 bases outside the gene matches. CDR1 is MDHEN and CDR2 is SYDVKM in the germline V gene. CDR3 bases: TGTGCCAGCCCTAGGGGGACTAGCGGGGGCGATGAGCAGTTCTTC. Translating gives CASPRGTSGGDEQFF.

This clonotype was counted many times. The chain combines TRBV5-1 with TRBJ1-1; the match to TRBD1 covers 11 bases. CDR1 and CDR2 from the germline V gene are SGHRS and YFSETQ. The CDR3 consists of 13 residues. V was pared by 0 bases and J by 10 bases, with 2 bases of the junction left unmatched. The CDR3 DNA follows: TGCGCCAGCAGCTTGGGGGACAGGGGGTCAGCTTTCTTT. Translating it yields CASSLGDRGSAFF.

This clonotype was seen a handful of times. This rearrangement joins TRBV5-5 to TRBJ2-5; tentative D call: TRBD2 (5 bases). Deletions cut 3 bases from V and 5 bases from J, with 11 bases between. The germline CDR1 and CDR2 sequences are SGHKS and YYEKEE (reference sequence). The length of the CDR3 is 13 residues. For the CDR3, the DNA is TGTGCCAGCAGCTCCCCGGGGTCCGAGACCCAGTACTTC. Translation: CASSSPGSETQYF.

The chain recombines TRBV5-5 with TRBJ2-5; 12 positions match TRBD2. After removal of 0 bases from V and 2 bases from J, the junction contained 5 bases not matched to a gene. The CDR3 runs 17 residues. The germline V gene has CDR1 SGHKS and CDR2 YYEKEE (reference sequence). Here the CDR3 reads CASSLGSLAGGQETQYF. In DNA, the CDR3 is TGTGCCAGCAGCTTGGGGTCCCTAGCGGGGGGGCAAGAGACCCAGTACTTC.

This chain uses TRBV11-1 with TRBJ2-7, with 7 bases fitting TRBD1. The V gene end was trimmed by 5 bases and the J gene end by 2 bases; junction bases not matched to a gene: 6. The CDR3 has 14 amino acids. Germline assignment: CDR1 SGHAT and CDR2 FQDESV (reference sequence). DNA of the CDR3: TGTGCCAGCAGCCCCCAGGACAGGACCTACGAGCAGTACGTC. Translated: CASSPQDRTYEQYV.

The V and J genes are TRBV6-6 and TRBJ2-5, with TRBD2 matching 8 bases. The CDR3 has 16 amino acids. CDR1 and CDR2 (germline): MNHNY, SVGAGI (reference sequence). Trimming cost V 2 bases and J 2 bases; bases outside gene matches: 7. The CDR3 nucleotides read TGTGCCAGCAGTTACCGACCAGCGGGGGCTCAAGAGACCCAGTACTTC. It codes for CASSYRPAGAQETQYF.

The V call is TRBV5-1, the J call TRBJ2-1, with D perhaps TRBD1 or TRBD2 (5 bases each). Per germline, CDR1 SGHRS and CDR2 YFSETQ. The CDR3 runs to 13 residues. Trimming cost V 0 bases and J 16 bases, with 17 bases left between them. As DNA, the CDR3 is TGCGCCAGCAGCTTGGAGTCCGGGGCATCTAATTTCTTC. Amino acids: CASSLESGASNFF.

This chain links TRBV4-3 with TRBJ1-1; D gene unclear. This CDR3 region has 14 residues. Per germline, CDR1 LGHNA and CDR2 YSLEER. Trimming shortened V by 0 bases and J by 0 bases, and 5 bases separated the two germline ends. The CDR3 DNA follows: TGCGCCAGCAGCCAAGAGAACATGAACACTGAAGCTTTCTTT. Encoded protein: CASSQENMNTEAFF.

This clonotype was detected a few times. CDR3: CASRRGAADTQYF. In nucleotides, the CDR3 is TGCGCCAGCAGACGTGGAGCGGCAGATACGCAGTATTTT. The chain has TRBV5-1 and TRBJ2-3; possibly TRBD2 for D (5 bases). The CDR3 loop spans 13 amino acids. Germline V gene lookup returns CDR1 SGHRS and CDR2 YFSETQ. V was pared by 5 bases and J by 4 bases, with 11 bases between.

This chain connects TRBV24-1 to TRBJ2-3, with 8 positions matching TRBD1. The CDR3 runs to 15 residues. V gave up 4 bases and J gave up 1 base; unmatched junction bases: 3. Germline V CDR1 and CDR2: KGHDR, SFDVKD. Written as DNA, the CDR3 is TGTGCCACCAGTGACCCGGGACAGGGCACAGATACGCAGTATTTT. Residues: CATSDPGQGTDTQYF.

This clonotype was picked up a small number of times. The genes are TRBV28 and TRBJ1-5; D is possibly TRBD1 (6 bases). The germline V gene encodes CDR1 MDHEN and CDR2 SYDVKM. V was pared by 11 bases and J by 7 bases, with 15 bases between. The CDR3 spans 12 residues. The CDR3 is CAGAGAGQPQHF. CDR3 nucleotide sequence: TGTGCCGGGGCAGGGGCAGGGCAGCCCCAGCATTTT.

The chain links TRBV29-1 to TRBJ1-2, with no clear D. The CDR3 extends over 11 amino acids. The V end lost 8 bases, the J end lost 4 bases, and 11 bases lay between the germline ends. From germline, CDR1 is SQVTM and CDR2 ANQGSEA. For the CDR3, the DNA is TGCAGCCTCGGGGAGCTCTATGGCTACACCTTC. Its protein product is CSLGELYGYTF.

This clonotype was detected a few times. The chain combines TRBV6-6 with TRBJ1-2; D is ambiguous. The V end lost 0 bases, the J end lost 6 bases, and 14 bases lay between the germline ends. Germline loops: CDR1 MNHNY, CDR2 SVGAGI (reference sequence). The CDR3 totals 15 residues. The CDR3 sequence is CASSYSSTEADGYTF. In DNA form, the CDR3 reads TGTGCCAGCAGTTACTCATCCACGGAGGCCGATGGCTACACCTTC.

This clonotype has just a few counts. The CDR3 sequence: CASRRDGGSPYEQYV. CDR3 coding DNA: TGTGCCAGCAGAAGGGACGGGGGAAGCCCCTACGAGCAGTACGTC. The V call is TRBV2, the J call TRBJ2-7, with a weak D call TRBD2 (6 bases). The germline V gene encodes CDR1 SNHLY and CDR2 FYNNEI. V lost 6 bases and J 2 bases, leaving 17 bases between the germline ends. The CDR3 is made up of 15 amino acids.

The chain combines TRBV6-5 with TRBJ2-2; D is perhaps TRBD1 (5 bases). The CDR3 covers 14 residues. Germline CDR1 is MNHEY and CDR2 is SVGAGI. Trimming took 8 bases from V and 2 from J, leaving 12 bases between them. The CDR3 nucleotides read TGTGCCAGCCGCCAGGGATTTAACACCGGGGAGCTGTTTTTT. Protein: CASRQGFNTGELFF.

The J gene is TRBJ2-1, the V gene TRBV10-3, with 7 positions matching TRBD1. Germline CDR1 is ENHRY and CDR2 is SYGVKD. This CDR3 has 15 residues. Unmatched junction bases numbered 15, after V lost 6 bases and J lost 10 bases. DNA for the CDR3: TGTGCCATCAGAGAACAGGGGATGCCCCAATACGAGCAGTTCTTC. This encodes CAIREQGMPQYEQFF.

This clonotype has more than one count but fewer than ten. The chain has TRBV5-6 and TRBJ2-6; D not certain. The V end was cut by 0 bases, the J end by 0 bases, with 7 bases between. Germline V gene data show CDR1 as SGHDT and CDR2 as YYEEEE. This CDR3 has 16 residues. This chain's CDR3 is CASSLEWNSGANVLTF. The CDR3 nucleotides read TGTGCCAGCAGCTTGGAATGGAACTCTGGGGCCAACGTCCTGACTTTC.